This T cell receptor (beta chain) originates from a study of cytomegalovirus exposure and HLA in healthy donors. PCR primers comprised 60 Vbeta and 13 Jbeta primers. Sequencing was performed with immunoSEQ multiplex PCR; in TCRdb, only in-frame clones are kept and a portion is missing. The table shows about 100,000 clones, with 81% occurring only once. The sequence derives from a woman in her 70s in good health and CMV-seropositive. The specimen sequenced was PBMCs.

The CDR3 sequence: CASSKLAENEQFF. CDR3 nucleotides: TGTGCCAGCAGCAAACTAGCGGAAAATGAGCAGTTCTTC. The chain uses TRBV7-6 and TRBJ2-1, with 8 bases lining up with TRBD2. J lost 7 bases, V lost 5 bases, and 4 bases had no gene match. Germline CDR1 reads SGHVS; CDR2 reads FNYEAQ. This CDR3 comprises 13 residues. The full variable domain, its missing parts supplied by reference TRBV7-6 and TRBJ2-1, is GAGVSQSPRYKVTKRGQDVALRCDPISGHVSLYWYRQALGQGPEFLTYFNYEAQQDKSGLPNDRFSAERPEGSISTLTIQRTEQRDSAMYRCASSKLAENEQFFGPGTRLTVL.